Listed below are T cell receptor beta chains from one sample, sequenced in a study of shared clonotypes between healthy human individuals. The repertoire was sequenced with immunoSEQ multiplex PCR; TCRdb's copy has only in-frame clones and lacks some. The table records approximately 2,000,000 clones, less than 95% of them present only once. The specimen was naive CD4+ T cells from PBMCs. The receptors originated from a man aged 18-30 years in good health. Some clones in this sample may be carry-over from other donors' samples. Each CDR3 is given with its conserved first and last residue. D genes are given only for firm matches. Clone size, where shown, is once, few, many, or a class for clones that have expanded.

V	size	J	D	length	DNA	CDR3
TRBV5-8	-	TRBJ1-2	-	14	TGTGCCAGCAGCTTGACTGCTGCCAACTATGGCTACACCTTC	CASSLTAANYGYTF
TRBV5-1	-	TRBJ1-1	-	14	TGCGCCAGCAGCTTGTATGGGGGCGGCACTGAAGCTTTCTTT	CASSLYGGGTEAFF
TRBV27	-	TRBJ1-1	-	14	TGTGCCAGCAGTTTATCCCCGGAGGACACTGAAGCTTTCTTT	CASSLSPEDTEAFF
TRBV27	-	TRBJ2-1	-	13	TGTGCCAGCAGTTTAATAGGGTTGAATGAGCAGTTCTTC	CASSLIGLNEQFF
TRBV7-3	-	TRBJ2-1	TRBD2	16	TGTGCCAGCAGCTTAGCGGGACTAGCGGGGGGCAATGAGCAGTTCTTC	CASSLAGLAGGNEQFF
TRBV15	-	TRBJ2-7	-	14	TGTGCCACCAGCAGGGTGGGTAATTCCTACGAGCAGTACTTC	CATSRVGNSYEQYF
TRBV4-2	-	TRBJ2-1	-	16	TGTGCCAGCAGCCGAGCGAATGTACTAGTGAGCAATGAGCAGTTCTTC	CASSRANVLVSNEQFF
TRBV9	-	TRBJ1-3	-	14	TGTGCCAGCACCGGAAGGGGGTCCGGAAACACCATATATTTT	CASTGRGSGNTIYF
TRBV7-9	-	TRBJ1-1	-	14	TGTGCCAGCAGCTTAGCGCGGGGGAGCACTGAAGCTTTCTTT	CASSLARGSTEAFF
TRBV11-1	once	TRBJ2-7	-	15	TGTGCCAGCAGCCCGCTGGGCAGGGGAACCTACGAGCAGTACTTC	CASSPLGRGTYEQYF
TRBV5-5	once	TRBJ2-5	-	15	TGTGCCAGCAGTAGGGGTTCAGGGATAGGCGAGACCCAGTACTTC	CASSRGSGIGETQYF
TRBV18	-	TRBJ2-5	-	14	TGTGCCAGCTCACCCGCCGGGACAACGGAGACCCAGTACTTC	CASSPAGTTETQYF
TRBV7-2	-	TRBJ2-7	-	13	TGTGCCAGCAGCCTCCCCAGGGGCGGGGAGCAGTACTTC	CASSLPRGGEQYF
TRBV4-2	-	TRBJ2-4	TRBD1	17	TGTGCCAGCAGCCAACCTGGGACAGCCATAGCCAAAAACATTCAGTACTTC	CASSQPGTAIAKNIQYF
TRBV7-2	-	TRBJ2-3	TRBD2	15	TGTGCCAGCAGCTTACGACTAGCGGGCGGAGATACGCAGTATTTT	CASSLRLAGGDTQYF
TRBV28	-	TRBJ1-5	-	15	TGTGCCAGCAGTCGGACAGCTTCTAGCAATCAGCCCCAGCATTTT	CASSRTASSNQPQHF
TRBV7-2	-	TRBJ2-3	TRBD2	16	TGTGCCAGCAGCGCTCGACTAGCGGGAGTCACAGATACGCAGTATTTT	CASSARLAGVTDTQYF
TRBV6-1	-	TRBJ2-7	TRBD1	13	TGTGCCAGCAGGGGGGACAGGGGATCCGAGCAGTACTTC	CASRGDRGSEQYF
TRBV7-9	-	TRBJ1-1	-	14	TGTGCCAGCAGCTTAGGCAGGGTGGACACTGAAGCTTTCTTT	CASSLGRVDTEAFF
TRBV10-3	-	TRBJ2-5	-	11	TGTGCCATCAGCCCCGGGGAGACCCAGTACTTC	CAISPGETQYF
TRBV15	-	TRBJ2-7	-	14	TGTGCCACCAGCTCACCGACCCGGGACTACGAGCAGTACTTC	CATSSPTRDYEQYF
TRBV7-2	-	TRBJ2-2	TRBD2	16	TGTGCCAGCAGCTCGGCTAGCGGGAGATTCAGCGGGGAGCTGTTTTTT	CASSSASGRFSGELFF
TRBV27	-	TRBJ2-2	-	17	TGTGCCAGTCGATTACAACAGGGGAGGGATAACACCGGGGAGCTGTTTTTT	CASRLQQGRDNTGELFF
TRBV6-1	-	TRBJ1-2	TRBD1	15	TGTGCCAGCAGTGGAACAGGGGGAAGTCTCTATGGCTACACCTTC	CASSGTGGSLYGYTF
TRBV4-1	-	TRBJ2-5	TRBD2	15	TGCGCCAGCAGCCAAGGCTCTAGCGGGGGGGGGACCCAGTACTTC	CASSQGSSGGGTQYF
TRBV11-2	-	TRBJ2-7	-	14	TGTGCCAGCAGCTTAGCCGGGGCTTCTCATAATCGGTACTTC	CASSLAGASHNRYF
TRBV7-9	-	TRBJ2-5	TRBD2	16	TGTGCCAGCAGCCCATACCGGGGGGAGAGGTCAGAGACCCAGTACTTC	CASSPYRGERSETQYF
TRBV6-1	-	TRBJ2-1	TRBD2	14	TGTGCCAGCAGGGCGGGAGGTGCCTACAATGAGCAGTTCTTC	CASRAGGAYNEQFF
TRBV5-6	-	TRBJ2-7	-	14	TGTGCCAGCAGCTTGGTCAGGGGAATTGGCGAGCAGTACTTC	CASSLVRGIGEQYF
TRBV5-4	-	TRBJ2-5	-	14	TGTGCCAGCAGCTTGTCAACCCGGGGGGAGACCCAGTACTTC	CASSLSTRGETQYF
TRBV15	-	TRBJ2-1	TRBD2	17	TGTGCCACCAGCAGTCTAACAGTCCTAGCGGGCAACAATGAGCAGTTCTTC	CATSSLTVLAGNNEQFF
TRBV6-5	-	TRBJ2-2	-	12	TGTGCCAGCAGACCACCAGGGGGGGAGCTGTTTTTT	CASRPPGGELFF
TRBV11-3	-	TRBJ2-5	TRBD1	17	TGTGCCAGCAGCGTCGGGACAGGGGCGTCCTTTCAAGAGACCCAGTACTTC	CASSVGTGASFQETQYF
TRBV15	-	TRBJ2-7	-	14	TGTGCCACCAGCAGGACAGGACCAGCCGGCGAGCAGTACTTC	CATSRTGPAGEQYF
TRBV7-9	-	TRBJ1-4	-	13	TGTGCCAGCAGTCCCGTGGGGGTAGGAAAACTGTTTTTT	CASSPVGVGKLFF
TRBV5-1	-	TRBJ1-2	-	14	TGCGCCAGCAGCTTCCAGGGGCAGGGAAATGGCTACACCTTC	CASSFQGQGNGYTF
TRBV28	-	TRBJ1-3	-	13	TGTGCCAGTCTCAGCCCTCTTGGAAACACCATATATTTT	CASLSPLGNTIYF
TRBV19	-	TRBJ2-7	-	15	TGTGCCAGTAGCACGGGGCAGGGACTCACCTACGAGCAGTACTTC	CASSTGQGLTYEQYF
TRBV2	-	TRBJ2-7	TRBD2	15	TGTGCCAGCAGTGGCGCGGCGGGAGGGCCCGACGAGCAGTACTTC	CASSGAAGGPDEQYF
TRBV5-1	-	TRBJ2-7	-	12	TGCGCCAGCAGCGCCGGGGTTTACGAGCAGTACTTC	CASSAGVYEQYF
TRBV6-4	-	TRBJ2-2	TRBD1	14	TGTGCCAGCAGAAGACAGGGGGACACCGGGGAGCTGTTTTTT	CASRRQGDTGELFF
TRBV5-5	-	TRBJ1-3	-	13	TGTGCCAGGAACAGGGTTTCTGGAAACACCATATATTTT	CARNRVSGNTIYF
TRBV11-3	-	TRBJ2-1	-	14	TGTGCCAGCAGCTTAGATGGCTACAGGGACGAGCAGTTCTTC	CASSLDGYRDEQFF
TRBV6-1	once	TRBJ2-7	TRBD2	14	TGTGCCAGCAGTCAGGCGGGAGGTGCCTACGAGCAGTACTTC	CASSQAGGAYEQYF
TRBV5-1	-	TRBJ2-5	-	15	TGCGCCAGCAGCCCCGGGGATGGGGGCTGGGAGACCCAGTACTTC	CASSPGDGGWETQYF